This TCR beta chain was observed in a study of cytomegalovirus exposure and HLA in healthy donors. Study observations and caveats: A previous analysis found most TCR beta V segments productive roughly 87% or roughly 30% of the time. As a later analysis revealed, most CMV-associated TCR beta chains appeared HLA-restricted.

Use of 60 Vbeta and 13 Jbeta primers characterized the PCR. Clones were read by immunoSEQ multiplex PCR, and TCRdb kept only the in-frame ones, dropping some. The table has 150,000 or so clones, 65% to 85% seen once. Looked up from germline, CDR1 is SEHNR and CDR2 is FQNEAQ (reference sequence). The CDR3 sequence is 18 residues long. After removal of 0 bases from V and 2 bases from J, the junction contained 11 bases not matched to a gene. Of note for this clone: Its specificity is unknown.

The donors were healthy bone marrow donors. The origin of this receptor is a woman in her forties in good health and CMV-seropositive. The sample was PBMCs. The chain uses TRBV7-9 and TRBJ2-7, with TRBD2 matching over 9 bases. The CDR3 reads CASSLASSPSGDTYEQYF. The CDR3 DNA sequence: TGTGCCAGCAGCTTAGCGTCTTCTCCTAGCGGGGACACCTACGAGCAGTACTTC.